These 11 T cell receptor beta chains came from one sample sequenced in a study of beta chain features in type 1 diabetes. Overall study results and limits: Type 1 diabetes patients had TCRB CDR3s that were shorter (moderately but significantly so) in all four CD4+ subsets.

No antigen has been identified for these receptors. Sequencing targeted expressed TCRB transcripts, as all isolated RNA had been reverse transcribed. Assay used: immunoSEQ multiplex PCR; TCRdb lists only in-frame clones, some missing. The sample contains around 250,000 clones, roughly 14% of which appear only once. Input material: naive CD4+ T cells from blood. Source of these receptors: a man aged 25-40 years with type 1 diabetes.

CDR3 in DNA: TGTGCCAGCACGACCAATCAGGGGGCCCAAGAGACCCAGTACTTC. Translated: CASTTNQGAQETQYF. This chain connects TRBV7-9 to TRBJ2-5; 8 nucleotides line up with TRBD1. Germline CDR1 and CDR2: SEHNR and FQNEAQ (reference sequence). V was pared by 7 bases and J by 1 base, with 8 bases of the junction left unmatched. The CDR3 covers 15 residues.

In this sample, this clone turned up a few times. The chain recombines TRBV7-2 with TRBJ2-7, with 8 bases identical to TRBD2. Losses at the gene ends were 5 bases for V and 7 bases for J; bases not matched to a gene: 7. Germline V gene data show CDR1 as SGHTA and CDR2 as FQGNSA. This CDR3 region has 13 residues. In DNA, the CDR3 is TGTGCCAGCAGCCCGGGACTAGGTTTTGAGCAGTACTTC. Protein: CASSPGLGFEQYF.

The chain carries TRBV7-9 and TRBJ1-1; 8 nucleotides line up with TRBD1. The CDR3 has 17 residues. Germline V CDR1 and CDR2: SEHNR, FQNEAQ (reference sequence). V shed 2 bases, J shed 6 bases, and the junction held 14 bases outside the gene matches. The CDR3 DNA reads as TGTGCCAGCAGCTTACCCCGGACAGGGAAGGGGAGGCCTGAAGCTTTCTTT. It specifies CASSLPRTGKGRPEAFF.

This clone was seen a few times. The chain couples TRBV7-2 to TRBJ2-2, with D perhaps TRBD1 (6 bases). The germline V gene encodes CDR1 SGHTA and CDR2 FQGNSA. The ends were cut back, 4 bases at V and 8 bases at J, with 11 bases in the middle. The CDR3 runs to 13 residues. CDR3 in DNA: TGTGCCAGCAGCTACAGGGTCGGAGGGGAGCTGTTTTTT. This gives the protein CASSYRVGGELFF. Together with reference TRBV7-2 and TRBJ2-2, the CDR3 gives the full variable domain: GAGVSQSPSNKVTEKGKDVELRCDPISGHTALYWYRQSLGQGLEFLIYFQGNSAPDKSGLPSDRFSAERTGGSVSTLTIQRTQQEDSAVYLCASSYRVGGELFFGEGSRLTVL.

The sample holds a few counts of this clone. The V call is TRBV7-8, the J call TRBJ2-3, with D unresolved. V was clipped by 5 bases and J by 1 base, with 16 bases between them. CDR3 length: 16 residues. Germline CDR1 is SGHVS and CDR2 is FQNEAQ. The CDR3, as DNA: TGTGCCAGCAGCCCCGGATTAAGCCGGGGCACAGATACGCAGTATTTT. Translation gives CASSPGLSRGTDTQYF.

V usage is TRBV18 and J usage is TRBJ2-5; 8 bases match TRBD2. Trimming at V came to 3 bases and at J to 4 bases, leaving 4 bases not matched to a gene. Looked up from germline, CDR1 is KGHSH and CDR2 is LQKENI. The CDR3 length is 14 residues. The CDR3 loop reads CASSPSGGTETQYF. In DNA form, the CDR3 reads TGTGCCAGCTCACCCTCGGGAGGGACAGAGACCCAGTACTTC.

This clone has only a few counts. The CDR3 nucleotides are TGTGCCTGGAGTGTGGGGCCCCTGGGCGAAGCTTTCTTT. Translation gives CAWSVGPLGEAFF. V usage is TRBV30 and J usage is TRBJ1-1; TRBD1 might be the D (5 bases). This CDR3 comprises 13 residues. In germline, CDR1 is GTSNPN, CDR2 SVGIG (reference sequence). Trimming shortened V by 0 bases and J by 8 bases, and 13 bases separated the two germline ends. Full variable domain (rest looked up from reference TRBV30 and TRBJ1-1): SQTIHQWPATLVQPVGSPLSLECTVEGTSNPNLYWYRQAAGRGLQLLFYSVGIGQISSEVPQNLSASRPQDRQFILSSKKLLLSDSGFYLCAWSVGPLGEAFFGQGTRLTVV.

This clone occurred a few times. The chain joins TRBV2 to TRBJ2-3; no definite D call. Germline assignment: CDR1 SNHLY and CDR2 FYNNEI. This CDR3 region has 11 residues. V shed 6 bases and J shed 6 bases, with 7 bases lying between them. CDR3 protein: CASSLGDTQYF. For the CDR3, the DNA is TGTGCCAGCAGCCTCGGGGATACGCAGTATTTT. The full variable domain, completed using reference TRBV2 and TRBJ2-3, is EPEVTQTPSHQVTQMGQEVILRCVPISNHLYFYWYRQILGQKVEFLVSFYNNEISEKSEIFDDQFSVERPDGSNFTLKIRSTKLEDSAMYFCASSLGDTQYFGPGTRLTVL.

A note on this clone: Its ends do not fully match the called genes, so a read error is possible. The rearrangement joins TRBV5-1 to TRBJ2-1; 8 bases fit TRBD2. The CDR3 is made up of 16 amino acids. Germline V gene lookup returns CDR1 SGHRS and CDR2 YFSETQ. The CDR3 DNA reads as TGCGCCAGCAGCTTGGAAAAGGGACTAGGGTACAGTGAGCAGTTCTTC. Protein: CASSLEKGLGYSEQFF.

This clone was detected a few times. This chain uses TRBV9 with TRBJ1-1; 7 nucleotides match TRBD1. Per the germline V gene, CDR1 is SGDLS and CDR2 is YYNGEE. This CDR3 is 15 amino acids long. The ends lost 3 bases at V and 1 base at J; junction bases unmatched: 6. CDR3 protein: CASSAEGQSNTEAFF. As DNA, the CDR3 is TGTGCCAGCAGCGCAGAGGGACAGTCGAACACTGAAGCTTTCTTT.

Here the CDR3 reads CASSESGSETQYF. Here the CDR3 DNA reads TGTGCCAGCAGTGAATCGGGGAGCGAGACCCAGTACTTC. The chain links TRBV25-1 to TRBJ2-5, with D possibly matching TRBD2 (5 bases). The V gene lost 1 base and the J gene lost 5 bases, with 8 bases spanning the gap. The CDR3 has 13 amino acids. Germline values: CDR1 MGHDK, CDR2 SYGVNS.